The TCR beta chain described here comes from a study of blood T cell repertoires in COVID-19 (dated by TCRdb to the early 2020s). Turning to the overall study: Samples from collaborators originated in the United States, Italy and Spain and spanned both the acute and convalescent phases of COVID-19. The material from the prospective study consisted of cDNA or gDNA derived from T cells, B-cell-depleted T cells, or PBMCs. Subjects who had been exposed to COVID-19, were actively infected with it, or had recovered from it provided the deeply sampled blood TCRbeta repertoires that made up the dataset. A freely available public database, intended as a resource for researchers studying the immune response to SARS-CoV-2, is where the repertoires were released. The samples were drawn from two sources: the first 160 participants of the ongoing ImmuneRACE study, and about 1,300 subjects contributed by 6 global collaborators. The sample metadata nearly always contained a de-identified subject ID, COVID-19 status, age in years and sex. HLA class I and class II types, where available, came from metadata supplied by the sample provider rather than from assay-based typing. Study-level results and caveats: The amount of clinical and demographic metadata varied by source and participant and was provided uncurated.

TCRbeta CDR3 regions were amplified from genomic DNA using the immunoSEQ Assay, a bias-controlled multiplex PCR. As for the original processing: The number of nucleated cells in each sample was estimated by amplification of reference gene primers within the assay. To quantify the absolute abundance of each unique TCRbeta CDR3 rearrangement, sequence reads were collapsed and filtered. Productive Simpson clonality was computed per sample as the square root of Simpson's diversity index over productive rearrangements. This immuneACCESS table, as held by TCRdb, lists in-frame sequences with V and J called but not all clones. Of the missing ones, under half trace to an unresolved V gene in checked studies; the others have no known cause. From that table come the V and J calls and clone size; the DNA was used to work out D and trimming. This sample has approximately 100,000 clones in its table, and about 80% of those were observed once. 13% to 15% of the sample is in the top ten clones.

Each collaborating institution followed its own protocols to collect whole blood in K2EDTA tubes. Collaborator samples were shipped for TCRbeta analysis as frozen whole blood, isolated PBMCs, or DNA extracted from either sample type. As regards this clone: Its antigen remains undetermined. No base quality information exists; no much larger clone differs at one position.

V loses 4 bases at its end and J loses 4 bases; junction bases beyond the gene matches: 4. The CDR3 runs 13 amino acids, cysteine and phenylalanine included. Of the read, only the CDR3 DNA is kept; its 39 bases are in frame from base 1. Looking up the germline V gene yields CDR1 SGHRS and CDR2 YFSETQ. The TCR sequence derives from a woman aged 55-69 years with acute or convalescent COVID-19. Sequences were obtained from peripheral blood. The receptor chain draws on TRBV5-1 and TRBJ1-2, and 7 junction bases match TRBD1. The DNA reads TGCGCCAGCAGCGTGGACAGGACCTATGGCTACACCTTC. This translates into CASSVDRTYGYTF.